These 24 T cell receptor beta chains share one sample of origin, sequenced in a study of cytomegalovirus exposure and HLA in healthy donors. Researchers ran the PCR with 60 Vbeta and 13 Jbeta primers. Only in-frame clones appear in the TCRdb table, and some are missing; sequencing was by immunoSEQ multiplex PCR. This table holds around 170,000 clones, approximately 84% found once. The specimen was PBMCs. Source of these receptors: a woman between 50 and 59 years old in good health and CMV-seropositive.

This chain connects TRBV30 to TRBJ1-5; tentative D call: TRBD1 (6 bases). The length of the CDR3 is 14 residues. The V and J ends lost 3 bases and 0 bases respectively, with 9 bases between them. Per germline, CDR1 GTSNPN and CDR2 SVGIG (reference sequence). The CDR3 sequence is CAWSGTTSNQPQHF. The CDR3 nucleotides are TGTGCCTGGAGCGGGACAACTAGCAATCAGCCCCAGCATTTT.

This clone has just one count. The chain links TRBV27 to TRBJ2-7; 7 bases align to TRBD1. Germline V lookup: CDR1 MNHEY, CDR2 SMNVEV (reference sequence). The CDR3 loop spans 13 amino acids. Germline trimming cut 6 bases from V and 1 base from J; bases unmatched to any gene: 3. The CDR3 reads CASSRQGSYEQYF. Written as DNA, the CDR3 is TGTGCCAGCAGCCGACAGGGTTCCTACGAGCAGTACTTC.

This rearrangement joins TRBV7-2 to TRBJ2-1; D might be TRBD2 (6 bases). V lost 3 bases to trimming and J lost 6 bases, with 15 bases between them. The CDR3 has 15 residues. CDR1 and CDR2 (germline): SGHTA, FQGNSA. CDR3 protein: CASSLVADVSNEQFF. In nucleotides, the CDR3 is TGTGCCAGCAGCTTGGTAGCGGACGTCAGCAATGAGCAGTTCTTC.

The chain couples TRBV6-1 to TRBJ1-2; no clear D. The V and J ends lost 7 bases and 7 bases respectively, with 13 bases between them. CDR3 length equals 12 residues. Germline V CDR1 and CDR2: MNHNS, SASEGT. CDR3 residues: CASNYWRSGYTF. The CDR3 DNA follows: TGTGCCAGCAATTATTGGAGAAGTGGCTACACCTTC.

V gene TRBV19 combines with J gene TRBJ1-2, with a tentative D call TRBD1 (5 bases). V lost 8 bases and J lost 7, with 14 bases in between. This CDR3 contains 12 residues. Looked up from germline, CDR1 is LNHDA and CDR2 is SQIVND (reference sequence). The CDR3 DNA reads TGTGCCAGTTCTCGGGGGGAAGGTGGCTACACCTTC. This sequence encodes CASSRGEGGYTF.

The genes are TRBV5-4 and TRBJ2-7; D gene ambiguous. Germline V CDR1 and CDR2: SGHNT, YYREEE (reference sequence). The CDR3 consists of 13 residues. Trimming pared 4 bases from V and 7 bases from J, leaving 15 bases between. Written as DNA, the CDR3 is TGTGCCAGCAGCCAAGATTCCCCCCGGGAGCAGTACTTC. This translates into CASSQDSPREQYF.

The chain combines TRBV18 with TRBJ1-2; D is unresolved. Trimming took 3 bases from V and 4 from J, leaving 9 bases between them. The CDR3 runs 13 residues. Per the germline V gene, CDR1 is KGHSH and CDR2 is LQKENI. The CDR3 region has the DNA TGTGCCAGCTCACCTGGTCAGTCCTATGGCTACACCTTC. Translating it yields CASSPGQSYGYTF.

This clone was recorded only once. This sequence joins TRBV9 and TRBJ1-1; the D gene is possibly TRBD1 (6 bases). The V end lost 2 bases, the J end lost 1 base, and 12 bases lay between the germline ends. The V gene's germline CDR1 is SGDLS and CDR2 YYNGEE. This CDR3 contains 15 residues. The CDR3 protein is CASSVDPTGNTEAFF. The DNA of the CDR3 is TGTGCCAGCAGCGTTGACCCGACAGGGAACACTGAAGCTTTCTTT.

The V call is TRBV28, the J call TRBJ2-7; D is unclear. Germline V gives CDR1 MDHEN, CDR2 SYDVKM. Trimming removed 3 bases from V and 6 bases from J, with 12 bases in between. CDR3 length: 13 amino acids. CDR3 residues: CASSLLALAEQYF. CDR3 coding DNA: TGTGCCAGCAGTTTGTTGGCTCTGGCCGAGCAGTACTTC.

This clone appeared once. This chain links TRBV4-2 with TRBJ2-3; 12 nucleotides align to TRBD2. Germline CDR1 LGHNA, CDR2 YNFKEQ. V lost 1 base and J lost 4; bases outside the gene matches: 3. The CDR3 consists of 16 residues. The CDR3 loop reads CASSQASGGASDTQYF. The CDR3 nucleotides read TGTGCCAGCAGCCAAGCTAGCGGGGGGGCCTCAGATACGCAGTATTTT.

This chain joins TRBV2 and TRBJ2-5, with D maybe TRBD1 (5 bases). V lost 8 bases and J 0 bases, leaving 10 bases between the germline ends. The CDR3 sequence is 13 residues long. CDR1 and CDR2 (germline): SNHLY, FYNNEI. DNA for the CDR3: TGTGCCAGCGTAGGACACCACCAAGAGACCCAGTACTTC. Translation gives CASVGHHQETQYF.

The chain has TRBV10-3 and TRBJ2-1, with a possible D match to TRBD2 (6 bases). V gave up 9 bases and J gave up 5 bases, with 17 bases separating them. The CDR3 is 14 residues long. The germline V gene has CDR1 ENHRY and CDR2 SYGVKD. The CDR3 region is CAMSGLAENNEQFF. Written as DNA, the CDR3 is TGTGCCATGTCGGGACTGGCTGAAAACAATGAGCAGTTCTTC.

This clone was seen a handful of times. V and J are TRBV4-1 and TRBJ2-7, with 7 bases aligning to TRBD1. V lost 2 bases and J lost 4; bases outside the gene matches: 8. Germline lookup yields CDR1 MGHRA and CDR2 YSYEKL. The CDR3 sequence is 15 residues long. This chain's CDR3 is CASSQTGQAPYEQYF. In nucleotides, the CDR3 is TGCGCCAGCAGCCAAACCGGACAGGCTCCGTACGAGCAGTACTTC.

The V and J genes are TRBV7-2 and TRBJ2-7; D not resolved. V lost 2 bases, J lost 3 bases, and 5 bases lay in between. The CDR3 consists of 12 residues. The germline gives CDR1 SGHTA, CDR2 FQGNSA. The CDR3 DNA sequence: TGTGCCAGCAGCTTAATCAGCTACGAGCAGTACTTC. This codes for CASSLISYEQYF.

This chain links TRBV11-2 with TRBJ2-5; 10 nucleotides agree with TRBD1. The CDR3 totals 15 residues. Germline loops: CDR1 SGHAT, CDR2 FQNNGV. The V and J ends lost 5 bases and 4 bases, in that order; junction bases with no gene match: 7. The CDR3 DNA is TGTGCCAGCAGCGCCGGGACAGGGGCAGGAGAGACCCAGTACTTC. It codes for CASSAGTGAGETQYF.

Points on this clone: The junction differs from germline at one of its ends, possibly a read error. CDR3 region: CSSSSGQGRDGYTF. The CDR3 nucleotides read TGTTCCAGCAGCTCCGGACAGGGCCGGGACGGCTACACCTTC. The chain is built from TRBV7-9 and TRBJ1-2, with 8 positions matching TRBD1. This CDR3 has 14 amino acids. Germline V gene lookup returns CDR1 SEHNR and CDR2 FQNEAQ (reference sequence).

V is TRBV25-1 and J is TRBJ1-3, with a possible D match to TRBD1 (6 bases). The CDR3 sequence is 17 residues long. V shed 1 base and J shed 2 bases, with 15 bases lying between them. Germline V gives CDR1 MGHDK, CDR2 SYGVNS. CDR3 nucleotide sequence: TGTGCCAGCAGTGAATCAACGCCAGGGGCAGCTGGAAACACCATATATTTT. Its protein is CASSESTPGAAGNTIYF. Combining the CDR3 with reference TRBV25-1 and TRBJ1-3 gives the whole variable domain EADIYQTPRYLVIGTGKKITLECSQTMGHDKMYWYQQDPGMELHLIHYSYGVNSTEKGDLSSESTVSRIRTEHFPLTLESARPSHTSQYLCASSESTPGAAGNTIYFGEGSWLTVV.

This clone was counted a few times. The rearrangement joins TRBV5-4 to TRBJ1-2; 9 bases are a match to TRBD1. J gave up 4 bases and V 6 bases, and 4 bases lay outside the gene matches. Germline V CDR1 and CDR2: SGHNT, YYREEE (reference sequence). The CDR3 runs 13 residues. This CDR3 reads CASTKDRGYGYTF. The CDR3 coding sequence is TGTGCCAGCACCAAGGACAGGGGCTATGGCTACACCTTC.

The chain links TRBV19 to TRBJ1-1; 8 nucleotides line up with TRBD1. Unmatched junction bases numbered 7, after V lost 3 bases and J lost 7 bases. Germline V lookup: CDR1 LNHDA, CDR2 SQIVND (reference sequence). This CDR3 region has 14 residues. CDR3 residues: CASSIRPGTGEAFF. The DNA for the CDR3 is TGTGCCAGTAGTATTCGTCCCGGGACAGGTGAAGCTTTCTTT.

CDR3 amino acids: CASSFTGSPTDTQYF. The CDR3 DNA reads as TGTGCCAGCAGCTTCACAGGGAGTCCCACAGATACGCAGTATTTT. J is TRBJ2-3 and V is TRBV7-2, with a weak D call TRBD1 (6 bases). Germline lookup yields CDR1 SGHTA and CDR2 FQGNSA. The CDR3 runs 15 residues. V was pared by 3 bases and J by 2 bases, with 12 bases between.

The chain combines TRBV7-2 with TRBJ2-6, with D unclear. The CDR3 is made up of 18 amino acids. CDR1 and CDR2 (germline): SGHTA, FQGNSA. Trimming cost V 7 bases and J 0 bases, with 19 bases left between them. CDR3 coding DNA: TGTGCCAGCACCACCGTAACCCTAGGCGGCTCTGGGGCCAACGTCCTGACTTTC. It encodes CASTTVTLGGSGANVLTF.

The chain joins TRBV5-4 to TRBJ2-3; no clear D gene. V lost 5 bases to trimming and J lost 4 bases, with 11 bases between them. The germline CDR1 and CDR2 sequences are SGHNT and YYREEE (reference sequence). This CDR3 is 13 amino acids long. CDR3 residues: CASRIDGADTQYF. Written as DNA, the CDR3 is TGTGCCAGCAGGATAGACGGAGCAGATACGCAGTATTTT.

For this clone: Other DNA sequences in this sample translate to the same CDR3. This chain uses TRBV7-8 with TRBJ1-5, with a tentative D call TRBD1 (5 bases). With 2 bases removed from V and 3 bases from J, the gap between germline ends came to 8 bases. This CDR3 region has 14 residues. Germline V lookup: CDR1 SGHVS, CDR2 FQNEAQ. CDR3 region: CASSLSGPNQPQHF. CDR3 nucleotides: TGTGCCAGCAGCTTATCAGGGCCCAATCAGCCCCAGCATTTT.

This rearrangement joins TRBV9 to TRBJ2-3; 7 bases are a match to TRBD2. Per the germline V gene, CDR1 is SGDLS and CDR2 is YYNGEE. The CDR3 sequence is 14 residues long. J gave up 3 bases and V 2 bases, and 3 bases lay outside the gene matches. The CDR3 DNA reads as TGTGCCAGCAGCGTTTGGGGGGGGACAGATACGCAGTATTTT. It specifies CASSVWGGTDTQYF.